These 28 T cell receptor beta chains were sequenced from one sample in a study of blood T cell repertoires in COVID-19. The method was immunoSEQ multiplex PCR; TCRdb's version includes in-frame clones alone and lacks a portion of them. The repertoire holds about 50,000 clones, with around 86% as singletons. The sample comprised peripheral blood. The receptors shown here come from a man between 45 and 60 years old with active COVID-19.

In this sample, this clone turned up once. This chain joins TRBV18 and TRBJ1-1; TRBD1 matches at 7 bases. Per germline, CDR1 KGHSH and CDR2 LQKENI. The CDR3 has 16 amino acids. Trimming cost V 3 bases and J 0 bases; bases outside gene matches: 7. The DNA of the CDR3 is TGTGCCAGCTCACCGCAGGGGGGCTCCCTGAACACTGAAGCTTTCTTT. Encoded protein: CASSPQGGSLNTEAFF.

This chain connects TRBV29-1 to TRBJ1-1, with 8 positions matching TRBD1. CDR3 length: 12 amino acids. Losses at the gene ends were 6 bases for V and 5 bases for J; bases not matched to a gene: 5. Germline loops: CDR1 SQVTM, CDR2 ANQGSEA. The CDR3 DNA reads TGCAGCGTCGGACAGGGCGGAACTGAAGCTTTCTTT. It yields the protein CSVGQGGTEAFF.

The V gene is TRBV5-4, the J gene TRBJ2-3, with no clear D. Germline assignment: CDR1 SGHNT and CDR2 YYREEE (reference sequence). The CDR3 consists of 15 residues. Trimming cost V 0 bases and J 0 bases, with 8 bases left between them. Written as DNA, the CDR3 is TGTGCCAGCAGCTTGGACTCTTCTAGCACAGATACGCAGTATTTT. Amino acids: CASSLDSSSTDTQYF.

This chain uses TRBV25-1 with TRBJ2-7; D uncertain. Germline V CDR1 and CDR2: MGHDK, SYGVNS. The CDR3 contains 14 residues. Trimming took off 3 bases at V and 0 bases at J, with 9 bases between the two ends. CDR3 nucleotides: TGTGCCAGCAGTGATCCCCCCAGCTCCTACGAGCAGTACTTC. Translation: CASSDPPSSYEQYF.

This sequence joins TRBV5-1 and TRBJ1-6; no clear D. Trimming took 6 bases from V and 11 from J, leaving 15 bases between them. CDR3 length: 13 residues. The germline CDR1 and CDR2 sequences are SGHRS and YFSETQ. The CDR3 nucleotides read TGCGCCAGCACCCTTTTCTCCCCCCCACCCCTCCACTTT. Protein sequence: CASTLFSPPPLHF.

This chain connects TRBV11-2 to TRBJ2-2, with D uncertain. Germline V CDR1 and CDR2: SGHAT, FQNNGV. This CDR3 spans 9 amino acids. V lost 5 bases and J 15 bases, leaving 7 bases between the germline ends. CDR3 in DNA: TGTGCCAGCAGCCCCCCGGTGTTTTTT. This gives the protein CASSPPVFF.

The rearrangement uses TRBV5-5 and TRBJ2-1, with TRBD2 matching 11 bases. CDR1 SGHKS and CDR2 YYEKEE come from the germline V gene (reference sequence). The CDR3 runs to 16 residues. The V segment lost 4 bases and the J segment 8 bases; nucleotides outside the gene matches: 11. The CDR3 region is CASSLRLAGPTDEQFF. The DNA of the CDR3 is TGTGCCAGCAGCCTCCGACTAGCGGGACCCACGGATGAGCAGTTCTTC.

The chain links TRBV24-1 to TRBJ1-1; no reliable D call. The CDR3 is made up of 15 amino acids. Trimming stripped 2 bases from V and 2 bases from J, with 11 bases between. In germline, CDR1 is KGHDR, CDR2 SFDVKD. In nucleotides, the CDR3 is TGTGCCACCAGTGATTCTCGTGAGGGTAACACTGAAGCTTTCTTT. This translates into CATSDSREGNTEAFF.

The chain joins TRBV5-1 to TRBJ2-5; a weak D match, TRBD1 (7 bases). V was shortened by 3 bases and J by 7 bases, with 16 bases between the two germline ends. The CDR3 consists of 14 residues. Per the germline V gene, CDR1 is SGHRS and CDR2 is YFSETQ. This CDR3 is CASSSDTGEATQYF. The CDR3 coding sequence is TGCGCCAGCAGCTCTGACACAGGGGAGGCGACCCAGTACTTC. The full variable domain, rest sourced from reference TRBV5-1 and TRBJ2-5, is KAGVTQTPRYLIKTRGQQVTLSCSPISGHRSVSWYQQTPGQGLQFLFEYFSETQRNKGNFPGRFSGRQFSNSRSEMNVSTLELGDSALYLCASSSDTGEATQYFGPGTRLLVL.

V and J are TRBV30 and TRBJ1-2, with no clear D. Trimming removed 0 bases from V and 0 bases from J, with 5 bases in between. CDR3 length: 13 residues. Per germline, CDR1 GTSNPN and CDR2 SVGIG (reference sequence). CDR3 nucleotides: TGTGCCTGGAGTGTGGAGGCTAACTATGGCTACACCTTC. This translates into CAWSVEANYGYTF.

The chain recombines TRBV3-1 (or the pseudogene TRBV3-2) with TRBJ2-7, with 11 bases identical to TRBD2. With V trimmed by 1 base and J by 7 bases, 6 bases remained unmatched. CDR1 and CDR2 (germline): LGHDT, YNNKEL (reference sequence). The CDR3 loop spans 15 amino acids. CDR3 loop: CASSQASGRSEEQYF. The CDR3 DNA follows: TGTGCCAGCAGCCAAGCTAGCGGGAGGTCGGAAGAGCAGTACTTC.

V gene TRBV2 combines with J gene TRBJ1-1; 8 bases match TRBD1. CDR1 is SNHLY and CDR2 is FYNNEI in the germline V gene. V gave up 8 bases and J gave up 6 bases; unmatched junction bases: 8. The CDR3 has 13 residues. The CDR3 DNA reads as TGTGCCAGCCGGGACAGGTGGATGGCTGAAGCTTTCTTT. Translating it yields CASRDRWMAEAFF. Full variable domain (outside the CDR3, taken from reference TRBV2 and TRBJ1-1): EPEVTQTPSHQVTQMGQEVILRCVPISNHLYFYWYRQILGQKVEFLVSFYNNEISEKSEIFDDQFSVERPDGSNFTLKIRSTKLEDSAMYFCASRDRWMAEAFFGQGTRLTVV.

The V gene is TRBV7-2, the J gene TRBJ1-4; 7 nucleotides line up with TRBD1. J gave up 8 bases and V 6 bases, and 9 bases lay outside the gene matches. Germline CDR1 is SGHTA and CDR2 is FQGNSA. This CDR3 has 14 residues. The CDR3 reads CASRRGLSPEKLFF. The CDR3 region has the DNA TGTGCCAGCAGGAGGGGGCTTAGTCCCGAAAAACTGTTTTTT. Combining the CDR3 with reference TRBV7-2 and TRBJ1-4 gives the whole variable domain GAGVSQSPSNKVTEKGKDVELRCDPISGHTALYWYRQSLGQGLEFLIYFQGNSAPDKSGLPSDRFSAERTGGSVSTLTIQRTQQEDSAVYLCASRRGLSPEKLFFGSGTQLSVL.

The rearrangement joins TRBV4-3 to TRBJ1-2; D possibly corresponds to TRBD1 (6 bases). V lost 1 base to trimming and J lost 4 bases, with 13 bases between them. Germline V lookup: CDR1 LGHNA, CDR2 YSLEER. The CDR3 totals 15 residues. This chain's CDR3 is CASSQGRDITYGYTF. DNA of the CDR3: TGCGCCAGCAGCCAAGGCCGGGACATAACCTATGGCTACACCTTC.

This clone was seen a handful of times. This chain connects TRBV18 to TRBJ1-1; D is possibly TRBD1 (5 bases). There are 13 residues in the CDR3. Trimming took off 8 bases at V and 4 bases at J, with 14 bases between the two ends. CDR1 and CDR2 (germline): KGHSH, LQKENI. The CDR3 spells CASTQGEVTEAFF. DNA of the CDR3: TGTGCCAGCACTCAGGGCGAGGTCACTGAAGCTTTCTTT.

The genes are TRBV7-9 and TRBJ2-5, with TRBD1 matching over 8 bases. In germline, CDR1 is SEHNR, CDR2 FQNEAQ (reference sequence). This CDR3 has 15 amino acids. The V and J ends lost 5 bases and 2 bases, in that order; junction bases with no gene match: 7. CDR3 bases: TGTGCCAGCAGCGGATACAGGGGGTGGCAAGAGACCCAGTACTTC. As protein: CASSGYRGWQETQYF.

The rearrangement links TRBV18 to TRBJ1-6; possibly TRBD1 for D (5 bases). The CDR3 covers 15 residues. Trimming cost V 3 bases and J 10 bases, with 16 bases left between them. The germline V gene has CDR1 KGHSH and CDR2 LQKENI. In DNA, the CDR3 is TGTGCCAGCTCACCGGAGTCAGGGTTTAACTCACCCCTCCACTTT. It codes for CASSPESGFNSPLHF.

CDR3 amino acids: CASSTGTGSYEQYF. The CDR3 DNA follows: TGTGCCAGCAGCACCGGGACAGGGTCCTACGAGCAGTACTTC. The V gene is TRBV7-2, the J gene TRBJ2-7, with 9 positions matching TRBD1. J was trimmed by 1 base and V by 5 bases; bases with no gene match: 3. CDR1 SGHTA and CDR2 FQGNSA come from the germline V gene. The CDR3 extends over 14 amino acids.

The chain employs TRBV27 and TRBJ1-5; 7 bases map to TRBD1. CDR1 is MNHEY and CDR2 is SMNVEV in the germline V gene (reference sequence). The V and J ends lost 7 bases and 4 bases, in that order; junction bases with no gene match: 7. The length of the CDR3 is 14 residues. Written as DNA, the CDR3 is TGTGCCAGCATCCAGGGGGTGGAAAATCAGCCCCAGCATTTT. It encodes CASIQGVENQPQHF.

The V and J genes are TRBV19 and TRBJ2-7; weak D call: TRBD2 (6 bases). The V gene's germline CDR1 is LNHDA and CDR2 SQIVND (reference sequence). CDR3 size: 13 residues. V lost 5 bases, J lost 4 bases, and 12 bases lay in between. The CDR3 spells CASSGTRGYEQYF. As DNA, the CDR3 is TGTGCCAGTAGTGGGACCCGGGGGTACGAGCAGTACTTC.

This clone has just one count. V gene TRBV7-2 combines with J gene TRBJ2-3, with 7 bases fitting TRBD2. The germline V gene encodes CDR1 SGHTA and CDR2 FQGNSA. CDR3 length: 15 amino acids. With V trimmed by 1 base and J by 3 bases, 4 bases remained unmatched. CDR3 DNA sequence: TGTGCCAGCAGCTTAGACGGGGGGTGGACAGATACGCAGTATTTT. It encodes CASSLDGGWTDTQYF.

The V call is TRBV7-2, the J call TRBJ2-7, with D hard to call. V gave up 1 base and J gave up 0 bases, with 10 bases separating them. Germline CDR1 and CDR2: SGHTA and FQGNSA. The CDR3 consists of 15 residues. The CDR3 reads CASSLGPPSSYEQYF. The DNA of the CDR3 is TGTGCCAGCAGCTTAGGTCCCCCCAGCTCCTACGAGCAGTACTTC.

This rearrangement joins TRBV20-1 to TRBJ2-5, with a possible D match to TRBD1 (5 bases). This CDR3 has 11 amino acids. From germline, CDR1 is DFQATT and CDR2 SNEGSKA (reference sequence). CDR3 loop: CGAPQQETQYF. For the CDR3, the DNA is TGCGGGGCCCCCCAACAAGAGACCCAGTACTTC.

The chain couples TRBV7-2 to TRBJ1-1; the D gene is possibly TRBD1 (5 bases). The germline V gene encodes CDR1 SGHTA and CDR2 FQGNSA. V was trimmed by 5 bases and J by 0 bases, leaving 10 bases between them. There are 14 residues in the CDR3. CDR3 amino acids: CASSPRGLNTEAFF. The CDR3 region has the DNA TGTGCCAGCAGCCCAAGGGGTCTGAACACTGAAGCTTTCTTT.

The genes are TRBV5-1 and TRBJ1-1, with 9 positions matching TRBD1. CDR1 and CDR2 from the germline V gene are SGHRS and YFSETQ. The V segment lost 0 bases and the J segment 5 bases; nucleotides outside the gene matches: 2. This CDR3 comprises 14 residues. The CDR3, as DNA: TGCGCCAGCAGCTTGGCACAGGGGGCGACTGAAGCTTTCTTT. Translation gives CASSLAQGATEAFF. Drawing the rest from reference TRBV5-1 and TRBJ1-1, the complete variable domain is KAGVTQTPRYLIKTRGQQVTLSCSPISGHRSVSWYQQTPGQGLQFLFEYFSETQRNKGNFPGRFSGRQFSNSRSEMNVSTLELGDSALYLCASSLAQGATEAFFGQGTRLTVV.

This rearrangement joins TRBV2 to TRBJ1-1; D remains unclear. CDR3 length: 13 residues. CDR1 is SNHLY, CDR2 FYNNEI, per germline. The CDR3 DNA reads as TGTGCGAGCCTTGAGGGCTTGAACACTGAAGCTTTCTTT. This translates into CASLEGLNTEAFF.

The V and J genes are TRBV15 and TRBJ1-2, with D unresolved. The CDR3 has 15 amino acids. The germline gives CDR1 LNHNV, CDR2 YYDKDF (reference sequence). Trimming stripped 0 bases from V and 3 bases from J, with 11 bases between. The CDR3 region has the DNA TGTGCCACCAGCAGAGATCTCGTCAGCGACTATGGCTACACCTTC. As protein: CATSRDLVSDYGYTF.

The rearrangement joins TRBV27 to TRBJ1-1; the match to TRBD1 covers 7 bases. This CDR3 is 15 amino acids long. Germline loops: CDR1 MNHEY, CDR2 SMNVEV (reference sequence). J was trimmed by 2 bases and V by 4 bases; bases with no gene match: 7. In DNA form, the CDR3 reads TGTGCCAGCAGTTCTTACGGGACAGTCAACACTGAAGCTTTCTTT. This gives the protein CASSSYGTVNTEAFF.